This is a list of T cell receptor beta chains from one sample in a study of T cell repertoires in cytomegalovirus infection. Each CDR3 protein is one row after TCRdb ran MiXCR on the reads. The sample yields over 250,000 distinct CDR3 sequences, 25% seen once. Sequenced input: PBMCs. These TCRs come from a human donor in good health (CMV status not recorded). Some clones in this sample may be carry-over from other donors' samples. Each CDR3 is given with its conserved first and last residue. The order of the fields is D gene, clone size, V gene, CDR3 protein. A D gene is named only where the DNA matches it firmly. Some rows mark clone size as missing; the rest say once, few, many or name a class of expanded clone.

TRBD2,NA,TRBV7-2,CASSLRMASGSFNEQFF
TRBD2,NA,TRBV20-1,CSARLREGHNEQYF
NA,NA,TRBV30,CAWSVGRIQPQHF
NA,NA,TRBV29-1,CSAYGGMGQPQHF
NA,NA,TRBV20-1,CSAFRVGNQPQHF
NA,many,TRBV7-8,CASSSEIPEKLFF
TRBD1,many,TRBV7-2,CASSVDRGLGQPQHF
NA,NA,TRBV7-2,CASSLWGQNTEAFF
TRBD1,NA,TRBV20-1,CSARDLTGGDIQYF
NA,few,TRBV4-1,CASSQAATEAFF
NA,few,TRBV11-2,CASSVKGNTEAFF
NA,few,TRBV6-2/TRBV6-3,CASTTGPRGEQYF
NA,NA,TRBV6-2/TRBV6-3,CASSYPMGDWRNEQFF
TRBD2,NA,TRBV20-1,CSALHRASGSGNEQFF
TRBD1,few,TRBV28,CASSSRQGRVNQPQHF
NA,few,TRBV7-2,CASSLEGWEQYF
TRBD1,many,TRBV7-6,CASSFLTGPETQYF
TRBD2,NA,TRBV6-6,CASNSPGGGGNEQFF
TRBD2,few,TRBV28,CASSPGLAGVYGANVLTF
NA,NA,TRBV7-4,CASSFLGETQYF
NA,NA,TRBV30,CAWSVLGFVYEQYF
NA,NA,TRBV20-1,CSARRAGRNSNQPQHF
TRBD2,NA,TRBV7-2,CASSRAQREGRIGELFF
TRBD1,few,TRBV11-2,CASSEQGLNSPLHF
NA,many,TRBV7-2,CAKTVLGTQYF
NA,many,TRBV28,CASSRQLQETQYF
TRBD1,few,TRBV29-1,CSVVGKTGQETQYF
NA,NA,TRBV10-3,CASQLGGAGSRDTQYF
TRBD2,few,TRBV28,CASRGSGTTYEQYF
TRBD1,many,TRBV25-1,CASSVPGQGVTEAFF
NA,many,TRBV7-2,CASSLASRTGELFF
NA,few,TRBV9,CASSVGSISNEQFF
NA,few,TRBV4-3,CASSQDSRASNGELFF
TRBD1,NA,TRBV12-3/TRBV12-4,CASRIGQGATYEQYF
NA,NA,TRBV6-5,CASSYSWKNYGYTF
TRBD2,NA,TRBV10-3,CAITGLAGGYNEQFF
TRBD1,NA,TRBV6-5,CASSRRDRGGAFF
NA,few,TRBV12-3/TRBV12-4,CASRYIHEQFF
TRBD1,NA,TRBV19,CASSTNRQGMGNQPQHF
TRBD1,few,TRBV6-2/TRBV6-3,CASSLAPGTGIEQYF
TRBD1,NA,TRBV28,CASSSPGQGEEQYF
NA,NA,TRBV28,CASSLWGAGAPPLHF
NA,few,TRBV19,CASSTGEGRSSYNEQFF
TRBD2,NA,TRBV10-3,CAIKSGAGGLYEQYF
NA,NA,TRBV29-1,CSVEHTGDEQYF
NA,many,TRBV7-2,CASSLLADTQYF
TRBD2,NA,TRBV30,CAWRDWTSGRISGANVLTF
TRBD1,many,TRBV7-9,CASSRQGAFSHEQYF
NA,few,TRBV6-2/TRBV6-3,CASSYQGSEQFF
NA,NA,TRBV7-2,CASSVQSGQETQYF
NA,many,TRBV6-6,CASSGKGRERYNEQFF
TRBD1,NA,TRBV2,CASSEADRAKYEQYF
TRBD2,NA,TRBV6-5,CASSPSGTSGRDF
NA,NA,TRBV7-8,CASSLTTTYSNQPQHF